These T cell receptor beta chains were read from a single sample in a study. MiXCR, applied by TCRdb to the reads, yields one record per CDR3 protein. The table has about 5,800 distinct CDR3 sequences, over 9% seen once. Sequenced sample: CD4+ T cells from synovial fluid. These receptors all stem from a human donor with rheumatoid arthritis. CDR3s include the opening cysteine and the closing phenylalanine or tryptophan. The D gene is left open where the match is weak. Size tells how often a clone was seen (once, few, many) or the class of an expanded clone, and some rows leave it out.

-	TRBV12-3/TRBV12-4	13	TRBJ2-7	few	TGTGCCAGCAGTTTTCTGGCCAACGAGGAGCAGTACTTC	CASSFLANEEQYF
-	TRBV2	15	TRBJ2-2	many	TGTGCCAGCAGTGAAACCTTGCGGAACACCGGGGAGCTGTTTTTT	CASSETLRNTGELFF
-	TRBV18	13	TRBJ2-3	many	TGTGCCAGCTCACCTAGCCTCACAGATACGCAGTATTTT	CASSPSLTDTQYF
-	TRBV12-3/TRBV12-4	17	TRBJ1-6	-	TGTGCCAGCAGTTTAGGAGGTGGGCTCCGGTTTAATTCACCCCTCCACTTT	CASSLGGGLRFNSPLHF
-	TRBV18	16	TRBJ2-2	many	TGTGCCAGCTCACCCAACGATGTAGTTTCGGCCGGGGAGCTGTTTTTT	CASSPNDVVSAGELFF
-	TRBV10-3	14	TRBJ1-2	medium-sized	TGTGCCATCAGTGACTCGACGGGCGCAAGTGGCTACACCTTC	CAISDSTGASGYTF
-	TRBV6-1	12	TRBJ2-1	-	TGTGCCAGCAGTGGATCAGGGTGGGGGCAGTTCTTC	CASSGSGWGQFF
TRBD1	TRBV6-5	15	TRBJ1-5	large	TGTGCCAGCAGTTACTCATCGGACAGGGATCAGCCCCAGCATTTT	CASSYSSDRDQPQHF
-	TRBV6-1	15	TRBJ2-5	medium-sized	TGTGCCAGCAGATGGACCCTTCTAGGAATTGAGACCCAGTACTTC	CASRWTLLGIETQYF
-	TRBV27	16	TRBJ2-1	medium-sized	TGTGCCAGCAGTTTAGTAGCGCTCAGCTCCTACAATGAGCAGTTCTTC	CASSLVALSSYNEQFF
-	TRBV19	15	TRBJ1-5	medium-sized	TGTGCCAGTGCGGACGTGGGGACCCTTAATCAGCCCCAGCATTTT	CASADVGTLNQPQHF
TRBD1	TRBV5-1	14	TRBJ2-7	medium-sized	TGCGCCAGCAGCCCCGAACAGGGGATTAACGAGCAGTACTTC	CASSPEQGINEQYF